This T cell receptor (beta chain) was documented in a study of shared clonotypes between healthy human individuals. Across the study: Each donor's CD4 naive and CD4 memory cells filled three plates apiece, CD8 naive two, and CD8 memory one. Findings and caveats of the study: All-four-donor shared clonotypes had higher generation probabilities than non-shared clonotypes did. Measured sharing among donors was expected to vary with sequencing depth.

In its sample, this clone was seen once. Its specificity is unknown. Here immunoSEQ multiplex PCR was the method, and the copy in TCRdb shows in-frame clones only, minus some. In the table there are roughly 2.4 million clones, 90% to 97% of which are singletons. This receptor was identified in a man aged 18 to 30 in good health. Sequenced input: naive CD4+ T cells sorted from blood. Subset given: CD45RA+ positively selected.

CDR3: CASSPRAGAYGYTF. In nucleotides, the CDR3 is TGTGCCAGCTCACCACGCGCAGGGGCCTATGGCTACACCTTC. The chain combines TRBV18 with TRBJ1-2; weak D call: TRBD1 (6 bases). Deletions cut 1 base from V and 4 bases from J, with 10 bases between. The CDR3 has 14 residues. CDR1 is KGHSH, CDR2 LQKENI, per germline.